This T cell receptor (beta chain) was captured by sequencing in a study of OX40 agonist ivuxolimab in advanced cancers. Method: immunoSEQ multiplex PCR; TCRdb's copy keeps in-frame clones and lacks some. The table has around 100,000 clones, 80% to 95% seen once. The sequencing here drew on CD4+ or CD8+ T cells sorted from blood, taken in a trial of the OX40 agonist ivuxolimab. This clonotype was sampled from an adult with an advanced solid tumor such as melanoma, head and neck, liver or kidney cancer.

The chain's CDR3 is CASSWGTAMNTEAFF. CDR3 in DNA: TGCGCCAGCAGCTGGGGTACCGCGATGAACACTGAAGCTTTCTTT. The chain is built from TRBV5-1 and TRBJ1-1; D is unresolved. CDR3 length: 15 amino acids. The germline V gene encodes CDR1 SGHRS and CDR2 YFSETQ. Trimming left V 3 bases short and J 0 bases short, with 12 bases between. Supplemented by reference TRBV5-1 and TRBJ1-1, the full variable domain reads KAGVTQTPRYLIKTRGQQVTLSCSPISGHRSVSWYQQTPGQGLQFLFEYFSETQRNKGNFPGRFSGRQFSNSRSEMNVSTLELGDSALYLCASSWGTAMNTEAFFGQGTRLTVV.